A selection of T cell receptor beta chains follows, all from one sample in a study of shared clonotypes between healthy human individuals. Sequenced by immunoSEQ multiplex PCR; TCRdb stores in-frame clones only, minus some. The table shows approximately 1.1 million clones, with approximately 80% occurring only once. Sequencing was performed on memory CD4+ T cells from PBMCs. The receptors originated from a man aged 18 to 29 in good health. Some clones in this sample may be carry-over from other donors' samples. The CDR3 runs from the conserved cysteine through the conserved F or W. A D gene is named only where the DNA matches it firmly. A clone size is listed for some rows: how often the clone was seen (once, few, many), or a class if it is expanded.

abundance | d_gene | j_gene | v_gene | CDR3nt | CDR3aa
- | - | TRBJ2-7 | TRBV7-3 | TGTGCCAGCAGCCGAACCGACAGCCCTCAGCAGTACTTC | CASSRTDSPQQYF
once | - | TRBJ2-7 | TRBV7-2 | TGTGCCAGCAGCTTAGCACCGCAAAGTGCCTACGAGCAGTACTTC | CASSLAPQSAYEQYF
once | TRBD2 | TRBJ2-1 | TRBV28 | TGTGCCAGCAGTTTAACTAGCGGGGGCTCCTACAATGAGCAGTTCTTC | CASSLTSGGSYNEQFF
- | - | TRBJ2-3 | TRBV7-3 | TGTGCCAGCAGCCCAAACCCAGGGGGGGATACGCAGTATTTT | CASSPNPGGDTQYF
- | - | TRBJ1-1 | TRBV29-1 | TGCAGCGTGGCTTATCAGTACTCGAACACTGAAGCTTTCTTT | CSVAYQYSNTEAFF
- | - | TRBJ2-1 | TRBV11-2 | TGTGCCAGCAGCCCCCAGGCCAGGGGAGGCTACAATGAGCAGTTCTTC | CASSPQARGGYNEQFF
- | TRBD2 | TRBJ2-4 | TRBV4-1 | TGCGCCAGCAGCCGTCCAATCCCGGGACTAGCGGGAGAGGCCAAAAACATTCAGTACTTC | CASSRPIPGLAGEAKNIQYF
- | - | TRBJ2-3 | TRBV11-2 | TGTGCCAGCAGCTCACCCACAGGGAATGCAGATACGCAGTATTTT | CASSSPTGNADTQYF
- | TRBD2 | TRBJ2-3 | TRBV5-1 | TGCGCCAGCACCCTAGCGGGAGACACAGATACGCAGTATTTT | CASTLAGDTDTQYF
- | - | TRBJ1-2 | TRBV28 | TGTGCCAGCAGTTGGCGGGGCTATGGCTACACCTTC | CASSWRGYGYTF
few | - | TRBJ1-2 | TRBV28 | TGTGCCAGCAGAACGTCCCCCCGGGGCTATGGCTACACCTTC | CASRTSPRGYGYTF
- | - | TRBJ2-5 | TRBV5-1 | TGCGCCAGCAGCCCCGGTCCGGCCGGGCGGGGTGAGACCCAGTACTTC | CASSPGPAGRGETQYF
- | - | TRBJ2-4 | TRBV19 | TGTGCCAGTAGCAGTTCGGCCAAAAACATTCAGTACTTC | CASSSSAKNIQYF
once | TRBD1 | TRBJ2-1 | TRBV7-9 | TGTGCCAGCAGCTTCCCCGGGACAGAACGTGAGCAGTTCTTC | CASSFPGTEREQFF
- | TRBD2 | TRBJ2-7 | TRBV11-2 | TGTGCCAGCAGCGGGGAGACTCCCGGGACTAGCTTCTACGAGCAGTACTTC | CASSGETPGTSFYEQYF
- | - | TRBJ2-1 | TRBV7-3 | TGTGCCAGCAGCTTAAATGGGTTGGCCTACAATGAGCAGTTCTTC | CASSLNGLAYNEQFF
- | - | TRBJ2-7 | TRBV29-1 | TGCAGCGTCGGGACACCCTTTCTACTCGAGCAGTACTTC | CSVGTPFLLEQYF
- | - | TRBJ2-3 | TRBV7-2 | TGTGCCAGCAGCTTGCGGGGATTCGGCACAGATACGCAGTATTTT | CASSLRGFGTDTQYF
- | - | TRBJ1-1 | TRBV5-1 | TGCGCCAGCAGCTTGTCCCCCGTGGGGGGTATGAACACTGAAGCTTTCTTT | CASSLSPVGGMNTEAFF
few | TRBD1 | TRBJ1-5 | TRBV28 | TGTGCCAGCAGCCCAACAGGCAGGGGGGACCAGCCCCAGCATTTT | CASSPTGRGDQPQHF
few | TRBD1 | TRBJ1-1 | TRBV2 | TGTGCCAGCAGAGGACAGGGTAACACTGAAGCTTTCTTT | CASRGQGNTEAFF
once | - | TRBJ1-1 | TRBV29-1 | TGCAGCGTTGACGATAGGGGCACTGAAGCTTTCTTT | CSVDDRGTEAFF